One sample yielded the 9 T cell receptor beta chains listed below, sequenced in a study of blood T cell repertoires in COVID-19. The method was immunoSEQ multiplex PCR; TCRdb's version includes in-frame clones alone and lacks a portion of them. The sample yields around 200,000 clones, 85% seen once. The specimen was PBMCs or T cells enriched from blood (not recorded which). Receptors were obtained from a man aged 35 to 55 who had recovered from COVID-19.

This clone was recorded once. This chain links TRBV10-3 with TRBJ1-3, with D perhaps matching TRBD1 (6 bases). V was shortened by 11 bases and J by 0 bases, with 14 bases between the two germline ends. This CDR3 is 14 amino acids long. Per the germline V gene, CDR1 is ENHRY and CDR2 is SYGVKD. The chain's CDR3 is CAAGQFSSGNTIYF. CDR3 nucleotide sequence: TGTGCCGCAGGACAGTTTTCCTCTGGAAACACCATATATTTT.

V and J are TRBV7-6 and TRBJ2-7, with 7 bases fitting TRBD1. The CDR3 extends over 15 amino acids. CDR1 and CDR2 from the germline V gene are SGHVS and FNYEAQ. Trimming at V came to 3 bases and at J to 7 bases, leaving 12 bases not matched to a gene. CDR3 nucleotides: TGTGCCAGCAGCTTCCGGGACAGAGCCCCTTATGAGCAGTACTTC. This translates into CASSFRDRAPYEQYF.

V usage is TRBV3-1 (or the pseudogene TRBV3-2) and J usage is TRBJ1-1, with a possible D match to TRBD1 (6 bases). The CDR3 is 12 residues long. From germline, CDR1 is LGHDT and CDR2 YNNKEL (reference sequence). The V end lost 4 bases, the J end lost 8 bases, and 11 bases lay between the germline ends. The CDR3: CASSPGQLEAFF. The CDR3 DNA reads TGTGCCAGCAGCCCAGGACAGCTAGAAGCTTTCTTT.

The V and J genes are TRBV6-2 or TRBV6-3 and TRBJ2-5; D possibly corresponds to TRBD2 (6 bases). The V gene lost 0 bases and the J gene lost 1 base, with 12 bases spanning the gap. The CDR3 is made up of 16 amino acids. The germline CDR1 and CDR2 sequences are MNHEY and SVGEGT. The DNA for the CDR3 is TGTGCCAGCAGTTACTCAACCGGACTACCCCAAGAGACCCAGTACTTC. It yields the protein CASSYSTGLPQETQYF.

This clone was found once. This chain connects TRBV10-1 to TRBJ2-7, with TRBD2 matching over 9 bases. J was trimmed by 4 bases and V by 0 bases; bases with no gene match: 7. The CDR3 is made up of 16 amino acids. Per the germline V gene, CDR1 is WNHNN and CDR2 is SYGVQD (reference sequence). CDR3 sequence: CASSESSSGSLYEQYF. The CDR3 DNA is TGCGCCAGCAGTGAGTCGAGTAGCGGGAGTCTTTACGAGCAGTACTTC.

The chain combines TRBV27 with TRBJ1-6; the match to TRBD1 covers 8 bases. The CDR3 extends over 15 amino acids. J gave up 8 bases and V 0 bases, and 3 bases lay outside the gene matches. Germline V lookup: CDR1 MNHEY, CDR2 SMNVEV (reference sequence). In DNA, the CDR3 is TGTGCCAGCAGTTTATCTCAGGGGGCTCATTCACCCCTCCACTTT. Protein sequence: CASSLSQGAHSPLHF.

The rearrangement links TRBV7-8 to TRBJ1-3; no reliable D call. CDR1 SGHVS and CDR2 FQNEAQ come from the germline V gene. Trimming stripped 1 base from V and 2 bases from J, with 12 bases between. The CDR3 is 16 amino acids. CDR3 residues: CASSLGFRGTGNTIYF. CDR3 in DNA: TGTGCCAGCAGCTTAGGTTTTCGGGGTACTGGAAACACCATATATTTT.

This clone was detected only once. The CDR3 DNA sequence: TGTGCCAGCAGCGTAGGGACAGGGACCCCCTTCCACGAGCAGTACTTC. Translated: CASSVGTGTPFHEQYF. The chain couples TRBV9 to TRBJ2-7; 8 positions agree with TRBD1. Per the germline V gene, CDR1 is SGDLS and CDR2 is YYNGEE. V was clipped by 0 bases and J by 5 bases; unmatched bases: 10. The CDR3 runs to 16 residues.

The gene calls are TRBV14 and TRBJ1-3, with a tentative D call TRBD1 (5 bases). V lost 4 bases, J lost 0 bases, and 22 bases lay in between. The CDR3 contains 19 residues. Germline V CDR1 and CDR2: SGHDN, FVKESK. In DNA form, the CDR3 reads TGTGCCAGCAGCCCAGCCCTGGGGCAGGACCCGAGCTCTGGAAACACCATATATTTT. Translation gives CASSPALGQDPSSGNTIYF.